This T cell receptor beta chain appears in the sequencing data of a study of OX40 agonist ivuxolimab in advanced cancers. Only in-frame clones appear in the TCRdb table, and some are missing; sequencing was by immunoSEQ multiplex PCR. In the table there are fewer than 70,000 clones, about 88% of which are singletons. This clone was observed a single time. V was clipped by 2 bases and J by 8 bases, with 15 bases between them. This CDR3 has 15 amino acids. Germline-derived CDR1 and CDR2 are SNHLY and FYNNEI. The source material was CD4+ or CD8+ T cells sorted from blood, sampled in a trial of the OX40 agonist ivuxolimab. This chain joins TRBV2 and TRBJ1-4; unclear D gene. The receptor was derived from an adult with an advanced solid tumor such as melanoma, head and neck, liver or kidney cancer. The CDR3 DNA sequence: TGTGCCAGCAGTGAAAATGGGATTCCCCAGGAAAAACTGTTTTTT. Translated, it gives CASSENGIPQEKLFF.